The rows below give T cell receptor beta chains drawn from one sample of a study of T cell responses to AZD1222 COVID-19 vaccine. Assay used: immunoSEQ multiplex PCR; TCRdb lists only in-frame clones, some missing. The sample includes some 110,000 clones, about 90% of them seen just once. Specimen: peripheral blood, collected on day 0 of AZD1222 vaccination. These receptors were taken from an adult in good health. Both conserved end residues are part of each CDR3. Each record gives: clone size, D gene, CDR3 length, V gene, J gene, CDR3 protein. D genes are given only for firm matches. Rows give clone size only sometimes, using once, few, many, or a class for an expanded clone.

>-|-|15|TRBV6-5|TRBJ2-7
CASSYSDGGQYEQYF
>-|-|12|TRBV11-3|TRBJ1-1
CASGLGKDEAFF
>-|-|13|TRBV5-1|TRBJ1-6
CASSGGEDSPLHF
>-|-|15|TRBV7-2|TRBJ2-7
CASSLGSVTNYEQYF
>-|-|12|TRBV3-1/TRBV3-2|TRBJ1-2
CASRRANYGYTF
>-|-|15|TRBV9|TRBJ1-5
CASSVAPGGDQPQHF
>-|-|12|TRBV28|TRBJ1-2
CASSLRGAVNTF
>-|-|14|TRBV3-1/TRBV3-2|TRBJ2-3
CASSPGRVTDTQYF
>-|TRBD1|12|TRBV6-5|TRBJ1-3
CASRGYGNTIYF
>-|TRBD1|12|TRBV5-1|TRBJ2-7
CASSFNRDREFF
>-|-|15|TRBV5-1|TRBJ2-3
CASSLASGGTDTQYF
>-|-|12|TRBV10-3|TRBJ2-7
CAISASTHEQYF
>-|-|15|TRBV20-1|TRBJ2-3
CSASGRRPPRDTQYF
>-|-|13|TRBV3-1/TRBV3-2|TRBJ2-1
CASSQALLGEQFF
>-|-|14|TRBV7-9|TRBJ2-4
CASGTGDGLNIQYF
>-|-|14|TRBV25-1|TRBJ2-7
CASSDEPNHPEQYF
>few|TRBD2|14|TRBV4-2|TRBJ2-1
CASSQDGGVGEQFF
>-|-|11|TRBV29-1|TRBJ1-2
CSVGDLYGYTF
>-|-|12|TRBV29-1|TRBJ1-1
CSVEPGKTEAFF
>-|-|17|TRBV28|TRBJ1-2
CASSYAGKTQESYGYTF
>-|TRBD1|15|TRBV5-6|TRBJ2-2
CASRGHGQGAGELFF
>few|-|13|TRBV10-3|TRBJ1-2
CAISGETYYGYTF
>once|-|12|TRBV11-2|TRBJ2-7
CASSLGRTASYF
>-|-|14|TRBV9|TRBJ1-3
CASSAHPVGNTIYF
>-|TRBD1|15|TRBV4-1|TRBJ1-4
CASSHTRDREEKLFF
>-|TRBD1|15|TRBV19|TRBJ2-7
CASSILRTGYIEQYF
>-|TRBD2|10|TRBV28|TRBJ2-4
CASSHARGDF
>-|-|14|TRBV2|TRBJ1-1
CASSDAAMNTEAFF
>-|TRBD1|14|TRBV28|TRBJ1-2
CASRPGGANYGYTF
>-|TRBD1|15|TRBV28|TRBJ1-6
CASRAGTGHNSPLHF
>-|TRBD1|17|TRBV2|TRBJ2-1
CASSEISDRATYNEQFF
>-|TRBD1|16|TRBV28|TRBJ1-5
CASSSFRGPGNQPQHF
>-|TRBD1|18|TRBV4-1|TRBJ1-5
CASSPPYRGPVSNQPQHF
>-|TRBD1|16|TRBV10-3|TRBJ1-4
CAISRTGPTTNEKLFF
>once|-|15|TRBV2|TRBJ2-3
CASSDANRSRRRPYF
>-|TRBD2|15|TRBV3-1/TRBV3-2|TRBJ2-3
CASSLAGGSTDTQYF
>-|-|16|TRBV20-1|TRBJ1-1
CSASPPGRGEGTEAFF
>-|-|17|TRBV6-1|TRBJ2-7
CASSEPRWGAPSYEQYF
>-|-|13|TRBV10-3|TRBJ2-7
CAISDKGVREQYF
>-|-|15|TRBV5-1|TRBJ2-7
CASRPGTVESYEQYF
>-|TRBD2|16|TRBV28|TRBJ2-3
CASSLGGSGRKDTQYF
>-|TRBD1|15|TRBV2|TRBJ1-1
CASSERTGWSSEAFF
>-|-|12|TRBV18|TRBJ2-5
CASSPHRETQYF
>-|-|15|TRBV7-2|TRBJ2-5
CASSFQTGSQETQYF
>-|TRBD1|16|TRBV7-9|TRBJ1-2
CASSPIGTGSGYGYTF
>-|-|14|TRBV9|TRBJ1-1
CASSVAPGNTEAFF